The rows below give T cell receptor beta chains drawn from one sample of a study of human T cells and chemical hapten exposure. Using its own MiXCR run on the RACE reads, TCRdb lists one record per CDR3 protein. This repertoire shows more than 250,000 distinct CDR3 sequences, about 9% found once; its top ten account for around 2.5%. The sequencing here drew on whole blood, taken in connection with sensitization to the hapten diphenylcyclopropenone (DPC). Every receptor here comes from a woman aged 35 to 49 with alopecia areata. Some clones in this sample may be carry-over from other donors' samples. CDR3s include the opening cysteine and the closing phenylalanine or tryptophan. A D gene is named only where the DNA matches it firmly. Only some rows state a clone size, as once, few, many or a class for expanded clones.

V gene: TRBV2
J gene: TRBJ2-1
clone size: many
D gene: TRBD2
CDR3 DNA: TGTGCCAGCAGCCCTAGCGGGCCCTCCTACAATGAGCAGTTCTTC
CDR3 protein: CASSPSGPSYNEQFF

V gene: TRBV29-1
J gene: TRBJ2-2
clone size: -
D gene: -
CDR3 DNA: TGCAGCGTTGAAGGGGAACTTGGCGGCACCGGGGAGCTGTTTTTT
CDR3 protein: CSVEGELGGTGELFF

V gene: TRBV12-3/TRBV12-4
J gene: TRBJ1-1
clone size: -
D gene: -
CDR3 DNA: TGTGCCAGCAGTTTAGAAGGTTGGGCCGGGTCTGAAGCTTTCTTT
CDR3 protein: CASSLEGWAGSEAFF

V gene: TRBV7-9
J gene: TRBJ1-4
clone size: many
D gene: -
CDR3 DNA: TGTGCCAGCAGCCGCTTTGGGGGCGAAAAACTGTTTTTT
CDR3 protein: CASSRFGGEKLFF

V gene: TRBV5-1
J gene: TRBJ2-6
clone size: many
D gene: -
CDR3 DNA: TGCGCCAGCAAAACGGGCTCTGGGGCCAACGTCCTGACTTTC
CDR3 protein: CASKTGSGANVLTF

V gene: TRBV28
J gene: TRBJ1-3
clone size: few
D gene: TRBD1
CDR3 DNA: TGTGCCAGCAGTTTACAGGACAGGGCTGGAAACACCATATATTTT
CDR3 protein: CASSLQDRAGNTIYF

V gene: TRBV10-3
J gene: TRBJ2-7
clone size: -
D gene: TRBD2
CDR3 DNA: TGTGCCATCAGTGCAGCGGGATCCTCTTACGAGCAGTACTTC
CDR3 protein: CAISAAGSSYEQYF

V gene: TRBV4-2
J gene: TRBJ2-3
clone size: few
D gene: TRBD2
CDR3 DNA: TGTGCCAGCAGCCAAGAGGGGACTAGCGGGAGAAATACGCAGTATTTT
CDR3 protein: CASSQEGTSGRNTQYF

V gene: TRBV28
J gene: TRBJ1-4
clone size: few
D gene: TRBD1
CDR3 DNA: TGTGCCAGCAGTTCTCCTTCACAGGGGGTAAATGAAAAACTGTTTTTT
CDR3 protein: CASSSPSQGVNEKLFF

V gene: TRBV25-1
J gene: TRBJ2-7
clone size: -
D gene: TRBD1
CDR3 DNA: TGTGCCAGCTCCGGGACAGTCTCCTACGAGCAGTACTTC
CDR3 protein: CASSGTVSYEQYF

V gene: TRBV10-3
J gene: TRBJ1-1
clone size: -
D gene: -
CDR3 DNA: TGTGCCATCAGTACGAATTCCAACACTGAAGCTTTCTTT
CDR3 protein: CAISTNSNTEAFF

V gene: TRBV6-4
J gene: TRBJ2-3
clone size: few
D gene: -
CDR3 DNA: TGTGCCAGCAGTGACGGGGGGGCGGAGGAGGCAGATACGCAGTATTTT
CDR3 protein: CASSDGGAEEADTQYF

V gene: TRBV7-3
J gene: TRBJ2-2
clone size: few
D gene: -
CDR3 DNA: TGTGCCAGCAGCTTAACCCATAGACAGAACACCGGGGAGCTGTTTTTT
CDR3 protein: CASSLTHRQNTGELFF

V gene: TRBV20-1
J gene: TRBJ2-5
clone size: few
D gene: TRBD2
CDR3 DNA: TGCAGTGCTAGAGATTGGTCCGGGGGGGAGACCCAGTACTTC
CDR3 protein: CSARDWSGGETQYF

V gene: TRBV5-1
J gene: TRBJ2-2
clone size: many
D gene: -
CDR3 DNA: TGCGCCAGCAGCCCGCCGGATAGTGGGGACACCGGGGAGCTGTTTTTT
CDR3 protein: CASSPPDSGDTGELFF

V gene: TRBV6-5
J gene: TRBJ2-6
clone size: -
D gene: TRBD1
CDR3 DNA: TGTGCCAGCGAGGACAGGGCGAGAGGGGCCAACGTCCTGACTTTC
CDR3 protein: CASEDRARGANVLTF

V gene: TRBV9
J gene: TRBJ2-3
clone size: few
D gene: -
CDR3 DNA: TGTGCCAGCAGCGTAGTGATGGGCGGATCACCAGATACGCAGTATTTT
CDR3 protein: CASSVVMGGSPDTQYF

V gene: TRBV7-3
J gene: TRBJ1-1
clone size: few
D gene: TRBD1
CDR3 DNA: TGTGCCAGCAGCTCCCAACAGGGGTTCACTGAAGCTTTCTTT
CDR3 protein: CASSSQQGFTEAFF

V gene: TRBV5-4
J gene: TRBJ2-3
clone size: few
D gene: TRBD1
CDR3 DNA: TGTGCCAGCAGCCCGGACAGGGGGAGGGATACGCAGTATTTT
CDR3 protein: CASSPDRGRDTQYF

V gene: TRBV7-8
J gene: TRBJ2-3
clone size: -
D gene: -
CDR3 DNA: TGTGCCACCGCTGCTGGGGATACGCAGTATTTT
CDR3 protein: CATAAGDTQYF

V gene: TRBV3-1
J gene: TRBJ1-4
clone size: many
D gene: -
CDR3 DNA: TGTGCCAGCCGTTACGGGAGTACCCAGGGAGAAAAACTGTTTTTT
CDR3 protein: CASRYGSTQGEKLFF

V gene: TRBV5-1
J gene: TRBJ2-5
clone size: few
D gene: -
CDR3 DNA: TGCGCCAGCAGCTTGTTCCGCGGAAACCAAGAGACCCAGTACTTC
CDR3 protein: CASSLFRGNQETQYF

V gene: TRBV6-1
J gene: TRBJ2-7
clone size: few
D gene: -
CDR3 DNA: TGTGCCAGCAGTGTGCAGGCAGCCTACGAGCAGTACTTC
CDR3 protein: CASSVQAAYEQYF

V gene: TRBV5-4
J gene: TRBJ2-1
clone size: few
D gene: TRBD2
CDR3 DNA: TGTGCCAGCAGCTTGCCAAGCGGGACTAACAATGAGCAGTTCTTC
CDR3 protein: CASSLPSGTNNEQFF

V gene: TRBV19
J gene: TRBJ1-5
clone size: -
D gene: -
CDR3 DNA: TGTGCCAGTAGTGGACGGGACAATCAGCCCCAGCATTTT
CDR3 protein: CASSGRDNQPQHF

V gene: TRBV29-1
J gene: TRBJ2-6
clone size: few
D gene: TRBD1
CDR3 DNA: TGCAGCGGTTTTTGGACAGGAAGCTCTGGGGCCAACGTCCTGACTTTC
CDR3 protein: CSGFWTGSSGANVLTF

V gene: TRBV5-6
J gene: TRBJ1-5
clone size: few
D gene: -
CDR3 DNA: TGTGCCAGCAGCTTAGGGAACTCCTTTCAGCCCCAGCATTTT
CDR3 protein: CASSLGNSFQPQHF

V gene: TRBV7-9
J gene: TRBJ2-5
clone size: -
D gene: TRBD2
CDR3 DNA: TGTGCCAGCAGCTTAGTTCTAGCGGGAGGACGGCAAGAGACCCAGTACTTC
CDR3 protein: CASSLVLAGGRQETQYF

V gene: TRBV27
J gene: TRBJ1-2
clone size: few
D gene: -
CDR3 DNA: TGTGCCAGCAGTTTATCGGCAGGGCTTTCATCCTATGGCTACACCTTC
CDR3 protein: CASSLSAGLSSYGYTF

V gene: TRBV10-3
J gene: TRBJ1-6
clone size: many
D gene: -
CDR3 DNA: TGTGCCATCAGTGTCGACAGAAATTCACCCCTCCACTTT
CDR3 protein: CAISVDRNSPLHF

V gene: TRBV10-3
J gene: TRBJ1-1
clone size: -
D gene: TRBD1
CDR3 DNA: TGTGCCATCGGGATGCCGGGACAGACGAACACTGAAGCTTTCTTT
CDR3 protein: CAIGMPGQTNTEAFF

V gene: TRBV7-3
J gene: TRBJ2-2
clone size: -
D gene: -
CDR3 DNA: TGTGCCAGCAGCCTCCTCGCGGGGAGCCGTACGTCCGGGGAGCTGTTTTTT
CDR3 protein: CASSLLAGSRTSGELFF

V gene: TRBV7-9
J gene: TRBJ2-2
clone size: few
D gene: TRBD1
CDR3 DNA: TGTGCCAGCAGCCCCCGGACAGGGGGGGGTCTCCGGGAGCTGTTTTTT
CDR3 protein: CASSPRTGGGLRELFF

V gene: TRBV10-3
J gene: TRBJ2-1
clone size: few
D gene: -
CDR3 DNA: TGTGCCATCAGGGACCCGAACTCCTACAATGAGCAGTTCTTC
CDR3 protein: CAIRDPNSYNEQFF

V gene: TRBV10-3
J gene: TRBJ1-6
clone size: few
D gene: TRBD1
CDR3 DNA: TGTGCCATCAGTGAGTCCATCGGACAGGGCCCTTCACCCCTCCACTTT
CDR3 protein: CAISESIGQGPSPLHF

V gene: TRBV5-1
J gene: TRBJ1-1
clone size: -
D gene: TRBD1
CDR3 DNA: TGCGCCAGCAGCGGTAGGACAGGGCTGAACACTGAAGCTTTCTTT
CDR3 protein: CASSGRTGLNTEAFF

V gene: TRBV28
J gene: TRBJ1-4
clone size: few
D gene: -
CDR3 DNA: TGTGCCAGCAGTCCAGAACTTGCTGAAAAACTGTTTTTT
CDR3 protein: CASSPELAEKLFF

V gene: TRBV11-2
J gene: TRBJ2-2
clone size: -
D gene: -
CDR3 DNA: TGTGCCAGCAGCTGGACGGAGTTGACCGGGGAGCTGTTTTTT
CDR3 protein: CASSWTELTGELFF

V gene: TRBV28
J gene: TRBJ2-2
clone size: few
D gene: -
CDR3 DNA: TGTGCCAGCGGAGCATCCCCCACCGGGGAGCTGTTTTTT
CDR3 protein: CASGASPTGELFF

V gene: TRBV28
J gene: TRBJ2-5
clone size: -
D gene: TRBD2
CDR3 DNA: TGTGCCAGCAGTGAAACTAGCGGAGAGACCCAGTACTTC
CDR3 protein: CASSETSGETQYF

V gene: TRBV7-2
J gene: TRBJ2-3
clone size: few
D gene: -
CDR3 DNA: TGTGCCAGCTCCGATATGACAGCCACAGATACGCAGTATTTT
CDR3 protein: CASSDMTATDTQYF

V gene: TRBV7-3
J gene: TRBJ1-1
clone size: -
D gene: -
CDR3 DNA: TGTGCCACCGCTATGAACTCGAACACTGAAGCTTTCTTT
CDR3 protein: CATAMNSNTEAFF

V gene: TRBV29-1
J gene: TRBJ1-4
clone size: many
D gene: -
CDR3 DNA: TGCAGCGTCATTTGGAGGGAAAAACTGTTTTTT
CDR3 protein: CSVIWREKLFF

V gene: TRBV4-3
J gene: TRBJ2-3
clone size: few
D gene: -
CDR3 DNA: TGCGCCAGCAGCCAACGGACCCGCACAGATACGCAGTATTTT
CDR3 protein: CASSQRTRTDTQYF

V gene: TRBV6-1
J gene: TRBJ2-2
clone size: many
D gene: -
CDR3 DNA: TGTGCCAGCAGTGATTCCCGACTAGACACCGGGGAGCTGTTTTTT
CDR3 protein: CASSDSRLDTGELFF

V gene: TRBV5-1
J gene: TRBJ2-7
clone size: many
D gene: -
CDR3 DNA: TGCGCCAGCACCCGGGATTCTAGCTCCTACGAGCAGTACTTC
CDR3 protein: CASTRDSSSYEQYF

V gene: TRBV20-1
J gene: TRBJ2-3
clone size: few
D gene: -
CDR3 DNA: TGCAGTGCTAGACGTATTGGGCTTCAAGCAGATACGCAGTATTTT
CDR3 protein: CSARRIGLQADTQYF

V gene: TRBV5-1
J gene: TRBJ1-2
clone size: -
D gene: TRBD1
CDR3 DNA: TGCGCCAGCAGCCCGAACCCCGCGGGACAGAACTATGGCTACACCTTC
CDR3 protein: CASSPNPAGQNYGYTF

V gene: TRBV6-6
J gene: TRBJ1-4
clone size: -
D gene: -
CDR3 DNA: TGTGCCAGCAGTTTTCCTTTTCCCGGGGAGGAACTGTTTTTT
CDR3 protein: CASSFPFPGEELFF

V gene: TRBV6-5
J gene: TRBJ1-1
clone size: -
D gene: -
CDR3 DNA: TGTGCCAGCAGTTACGCTTTCACCGCCAGGGTGAACACTGAAGCTTTCTTT
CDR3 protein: CASSYAFTARVNTEAFF

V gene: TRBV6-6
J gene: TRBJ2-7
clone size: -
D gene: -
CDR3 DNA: TGTGCCAGCAGTTACTCGTACATCTACGAGCAGTACTTC
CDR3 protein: CASSYSYIYEQYF